The clone carrying this T cell receptor beta chain was counted a few times. No antigen is known for it. In germline, CDR1 is SEHNR, CDR2 FQNEAQ (reference sequence). This CDR3 is 15 amino acids long. V lost 4 bases to trimming and J lost 9 bases; unmatched junction nucleotides: 6. Some clones are missing from TCRdb's copy, which holds only in-frame ones; the method was immunoSEQ multiplex PCR. The sample includes 200,000 or so clones, 87% of them seen just once. This entry comes from a study of T cell responses to AZD1222 COVID-19 vaccine. Whole-study results and caveats: Baseline serology detected seropositivity in only five or six AZD1222 recipients. Most donors were white British and more were female, and clonal diversity was possibly underestimated.

The TCR was taken from an adult in good health. This sample comprised peripheral blood, obtained on day 0 of MenACWY control vaccination. The chain couples TRBV7-9 to TRBJ2-1, with TRBD2 matching 13 bases. DNA for the CDR3: TGTGCCAGCAGCTCAGGGACTAGCGGGGCTTCTGAGCAGTTCTTC. As protein: CASSSGTSGASEQFF.